This record concerns one TCR beta chain sequence. The antigen remains unidentified. This entry is derived from a study of beta chain features in type 1 diabetes. Study conclusions and caveats: Type 1 diabetes patients had fewer VDJ junction insertions and more deletions.

The whole isolated RNA underwent reverse transcription, so sequencing captured expressed TCRB transcripts. Sequencing used immunoSEQ multiplex PCR; TCRdb keeps in-frame clones, though not all of them. Among roughly 330,000 clones listed, roughly 9.6% were seen once. V was trimmed by 3 bases and J by 7 bases, leaving 10 bases between them. This CDR3 comprises 12 residues. The germline V gene has CDR1 SEHNR and CDR2 FQNEAQ (reference sequence). Material for sequencing was naive CD4+ T cells from blood. The V gene is TRBV7-9, the J gene TRBJ2-7; D possibly corresponds to TRBD2 (5 bases). This TCR came from a woman aged 25 to 45 in good health. The CDR3 loop is CASSFARGEQYF. Here the CDR3 DNA reads TGTGCCAGCAGCTTTGCCCGGGGAGAGCAGTACTTC.